Shown below are 2 T cell receptor beta chains from a single sample sequenced in a study of CD8+ T cells in alopecia areata. Sequencing used cDNA as its template, made by extracting RNA and reverse transcribing it. Clones were sequenced by immunoSEQ multiplex PCR, and TCRdb holds only the in-frame ones, with some missing. The sample offers more than 1,500 clones and no singletons, the top ten holding over 9%. Documented time point: mouse skin at time of skin grafting. This specimen was skin, taken at week 0. The source of these receptors is a C3H/HeJ mouse with alopecia areata. The strain's MHC type: H2-k.

This clone has a count of ten or more. The germline and genes are mouse ones. Sequencing ends 4 residues short of the CDR3 end; the germline J gene provides the rest. This sequence joins TRBV13-1 and TRBJ2-4, with 13 nucleotides matching TRBD2. The CDR3 consists of 17 residues. V was clipped by 2 bases and J by 3 bases; unmatched bases: 6. CDR1 and CDR2 (germline): NSHNY, SYGAGN. CDR3 DNA (partial): TGTGCCAGCAGTGAACCGGGACTGGGGGGGAAACAAAAC. Residues: CASSEPGLGGKQN. The entire CDR3 protein is CASSEPGLGGKQNTLYF.

Judged by abundance, this clone is medium-sized (0.01 to 0.1%). Gene names follow the mouse nomenclature. Coverage ceases 4 residues before the CDR3 finishes, and the germline J gene fills in the end. This sequence joins TRBV13-2 and TRBJ2-5, with D possibly matching TRBD1 (7 bases). Per the germline V gene, CDR1 is NNHNN and CDR2 is SYGAGS (reference sequence). The length of the CDR3 is 15 residues. Trimming took off 2 bases at V and 0 bases at J, with 10 bases between the two ends. CDR3 amino acids: CASGEAGGNQDTQYF. The sequenced CDR3 bases are TGTGCCAGCGGTGAGGCAGGGGGGAACCAAGAC.